The clone carrying this TCR beta chain was seen a few times. These data are taken from a study of T cells in Graves' hyperthyroidism and ophthalmopathy. TCR beta CDR3 regions were amplified from RNA. Carried out on the TCR CDR3, a first-round RT-PCR used the HTBI primer set. TCRdb re-derived calls from the multiplex PCR reads in MiXCR, one entry per CDR3 protein. Of about 350,000 distinct CDR3 sequences in the sample, 14% are singletons; the top ten hold 20% to 25%. Newly diagnosed hyperthyroidism, duration under 2 months, in patients aged 18 to 65. PBMCs were collected from a roughly 10 ml volume of fresh peripheral blood. The CDR3 is 17 residues long. With 4 bases removed from V and 1 base from J, the gap between germline ends came to 19 bases. Germline V gene sequence: CDR1 SGHTA, CDR2 FQGNSA.

Input material: blood. The V call is TRBV7-2, the J call TRBJ1-1, with D unresolved. This TCR came from a woman under 40 with Graves' hyperthyroidism. In DNA, the CDR3 is TGTGCCAGCAGCTACCGTACTTATATGGCGGAGAACACTGAAGCTTTCTTT. Translation: CASSYRTYMAENTEAFF.